This TCR beta chain was observed in a study of neurological immune-mediated disorders. Unsorted libraries were derived from 2 million PBMCs stored at -80 C. TCRdb reprocessed the 5' RACE reads with MiXCR, giving one entry per CDR3 protein. Among 65,000 to 90,000 distinct CDR3 sequences listed, about a tenth were seen once. This clonotype was detected many times. The CDR3 is 16 amino acids. The germline CDR1 and CDR2 sequences are DFQATT and SNEGSKA (reference sequence). With 3 bases removed from V and 6 bases from J, the gap between germline ends came to 18 bases. Sequencing was performed on PBMCs. The chain links TRBV20-1 to TRBJ1-6; D is perhaps TRBD1 (5 bases). The clonotype originates from a man aged 40-50 years in good health. The CDR3 nucleotides are TGCAGTGCTAGTATTTTAGGAGGGGTCCGTAATTCACCCCTCCACTTT. Its protein product is CSASILGGVRNSPLHF.